Described below is a single T cell receptor beta chain sequence and its context. A much larger clone sits a single nucleotide away, making a read error possible. It was genomic DNA that served as the template for profiling TCR beta VDJ and CDR3. TCRdb analysed the reads with MiXCR anew, one entry per CDR3 protein. The table lists around 160,000 distinct CDR3 sequences, around half of them singletons, with roughly 2.8% in the top ten. The germline V and J ends were trimmed by 5 bases and 2 bases, with 15 bases remaining between them. The CDR3 loop spans 15 amino acids. All sequencing subjects had displayed CD8+CD57+ cell expansion on flow cytometry. The blood sampling took place in patients who had so far received no therapy. The sample originates from a study of CD8+CD57+ T cells in acquired aplastic anemia. Overall study context: Each DNA sample taken from sorted CD4+ and CD8+ cells came to 2.5 to 4 ug on average.

Input material: sorted CD4+, CD8+, or CD8+CD57+ T cells (not recorded which) from PBMCs. The receptor was isolated from a human donor with aplastic anemia. The J gene is TRBJ1-1, the V gene TRBV12-3 or TRBV12-4; D is perhaps TRBD1 (6 bases). The CDR3 sequence: CASSQQGPANTEAFF. Written as DNA, the CDR3 is TGTGCCAGCAGTCAACAGGGACCAGCCAACACTGAAGCTTTCTTT.